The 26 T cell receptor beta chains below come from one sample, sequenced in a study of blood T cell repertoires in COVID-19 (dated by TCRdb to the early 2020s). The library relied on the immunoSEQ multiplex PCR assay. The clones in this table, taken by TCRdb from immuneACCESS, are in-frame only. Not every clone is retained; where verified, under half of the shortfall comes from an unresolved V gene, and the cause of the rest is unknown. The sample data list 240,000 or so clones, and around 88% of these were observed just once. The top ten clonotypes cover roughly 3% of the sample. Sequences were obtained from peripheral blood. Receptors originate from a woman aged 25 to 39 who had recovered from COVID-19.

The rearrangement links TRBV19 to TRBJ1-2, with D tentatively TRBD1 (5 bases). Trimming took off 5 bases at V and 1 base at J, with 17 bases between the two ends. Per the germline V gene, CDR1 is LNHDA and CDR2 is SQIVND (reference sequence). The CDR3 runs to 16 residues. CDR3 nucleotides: TGTGCCAGTAGTCACCAGGGCGCCCTCGTTAACTATGGCTACACCTTC. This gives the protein CASSHQGALVNYGYTF.

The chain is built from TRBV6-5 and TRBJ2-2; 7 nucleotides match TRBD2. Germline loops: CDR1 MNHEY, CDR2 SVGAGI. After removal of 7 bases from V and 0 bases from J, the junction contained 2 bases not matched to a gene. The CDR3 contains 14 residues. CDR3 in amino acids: CASIGRANTGELFF. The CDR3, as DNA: TGTGCCAGCATAGGGAGGGCGAACACCGGGGAGCTGTTTTTT.

CDR3 residues: CASRRDRLSSYNSPLHF. Here the CDR3 DNA reads TGTGCCAGCAGACGAGACAGGTTAAGCTCCTATAATTCACCCCTCCACTTT. The genes are TRBV6-6 and TRBJ1-6, with D maybe TRBD1 (6 bases). Germline-derived CDR1 and CDR2 are MNHNY and SVGAGI (reference sequence). Trimming stripped 6 bases from V and 0 bases from J, with 15 bases between. CDR3 length: 17 amino acids.

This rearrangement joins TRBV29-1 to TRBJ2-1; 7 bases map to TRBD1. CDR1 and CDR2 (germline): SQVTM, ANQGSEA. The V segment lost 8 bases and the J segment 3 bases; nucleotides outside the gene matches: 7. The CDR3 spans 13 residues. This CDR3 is CSTTGSNYNEQFF. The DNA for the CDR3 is TGCAGCACGACAGGGTCAAACTACAATGAGCAGTTCTTC.

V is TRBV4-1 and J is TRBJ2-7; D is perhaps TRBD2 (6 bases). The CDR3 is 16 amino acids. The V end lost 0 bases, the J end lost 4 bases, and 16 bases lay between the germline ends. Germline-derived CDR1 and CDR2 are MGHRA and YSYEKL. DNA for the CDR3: TGCGCCAGCAGCCAAGATAAAGGCGAGGAGGGTTACGAGCAGTACTTC. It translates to CASSQDKGEEGYEQYF.

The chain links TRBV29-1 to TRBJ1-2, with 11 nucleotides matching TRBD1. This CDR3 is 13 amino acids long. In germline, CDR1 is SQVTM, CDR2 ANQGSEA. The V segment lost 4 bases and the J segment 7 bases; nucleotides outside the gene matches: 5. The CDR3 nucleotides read TGCAGCGTTGTCGGGACAGGGGGTGCTGGCTACACCTTC. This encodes CSVVGTGGAGYTF.

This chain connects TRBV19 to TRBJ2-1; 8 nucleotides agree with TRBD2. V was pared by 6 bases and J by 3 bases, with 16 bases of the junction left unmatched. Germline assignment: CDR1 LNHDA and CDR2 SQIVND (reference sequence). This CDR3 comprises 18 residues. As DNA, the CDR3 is TGTGCCAGTAGCTTCTATACGGGAGGGGAGAGCCACTACAATGAGCAGTTCTTC. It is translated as CASSFYTGGESHYNEQFF.

CDR3 protein: CASSLAGVPYYEQYF. The CDR3 DNA reads TGTGCCAGCAGCTTAGCGGGGGTCCCCTACTACGAGCAGTACTTC. This chain joins TRBV11-2 and TRBJ2-7, with D perhaps matching TRBD2 (6 bases). The ends were cut back, 1 base at V and 3 bases at J, with 13 bases in the middle. Germline CDR1 SGHAT, CDR2 FQNNGV. CDR3 length: 15 residues.

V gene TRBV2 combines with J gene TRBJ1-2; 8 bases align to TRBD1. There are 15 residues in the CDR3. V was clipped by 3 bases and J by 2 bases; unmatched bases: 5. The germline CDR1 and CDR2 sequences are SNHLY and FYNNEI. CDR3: CASSERQGINYGYTF. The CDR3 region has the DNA TGTGCCAGCAGTGAGAGACAGGGGATCAACTATGGCTACACCTTC.

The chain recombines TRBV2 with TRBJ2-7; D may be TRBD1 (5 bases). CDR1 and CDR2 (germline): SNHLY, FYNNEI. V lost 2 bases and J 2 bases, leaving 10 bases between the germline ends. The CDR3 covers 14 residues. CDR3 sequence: CASSERGYPYEQYF. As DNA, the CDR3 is TGTGCCAGCAGTGAAAGGGGCTACCCCTACGAGCAGTACTTC.

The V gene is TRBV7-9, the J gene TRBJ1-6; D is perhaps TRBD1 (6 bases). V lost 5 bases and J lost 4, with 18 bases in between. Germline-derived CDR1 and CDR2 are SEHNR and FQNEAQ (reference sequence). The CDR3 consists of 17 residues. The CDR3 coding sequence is TGTGCCAGCAGCCCTCCCTTGGGCAGGGGATATAATTCACCCCTCCACTTT. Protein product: CASSPPLGRGYNSPLHF.

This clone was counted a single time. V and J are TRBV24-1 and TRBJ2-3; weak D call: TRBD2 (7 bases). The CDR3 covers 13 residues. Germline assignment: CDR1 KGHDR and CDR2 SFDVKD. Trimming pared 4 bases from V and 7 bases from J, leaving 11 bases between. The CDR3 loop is CATSDGGPNTQYF. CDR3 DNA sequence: TGTGCCACCAGTGACGGGGGGCCGAATACGCAGTATTTT.

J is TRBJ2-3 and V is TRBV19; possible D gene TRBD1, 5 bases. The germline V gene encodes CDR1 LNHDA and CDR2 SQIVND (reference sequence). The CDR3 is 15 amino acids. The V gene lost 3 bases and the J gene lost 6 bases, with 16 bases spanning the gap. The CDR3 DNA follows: TGTGCCAGTAGTATTACAGACCCGGCAGGGGATACGCAGTATTTT. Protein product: CASSITDPAGDTQYF.

This CDR3 reads CASSLAGGRVTEAFF. The DNA for the CDR3 is TGTGCCAGCAGCTTGGCGGGGGGGCGAGTCACTGAAGCTTTCTTT. V and J are TRBV5-6 and TRBJ1-1, with D possibly TRBD1 on 6 matching bases. The CDR3 totals 15 residues. Trimming shortened V by 0 bases and J by 4 bases, and 13 bases separated the two germline ends. Germline-derived CDR1 and CDR2 are SGHDT and YYEEEE. The variable domain in full, completed from reference TRBV5-6 and TRBJ1-1, reads DAGVTQSPTHLIKTRGQQVTLRCSPKSGHDTVSWYQQALGQGPQFIFQYYEEEERQRGNFPDRFSGHQFPNYSSELNVNALLLGDSALYLCASSLAGGRVTEAFFGQGTRLTVV.

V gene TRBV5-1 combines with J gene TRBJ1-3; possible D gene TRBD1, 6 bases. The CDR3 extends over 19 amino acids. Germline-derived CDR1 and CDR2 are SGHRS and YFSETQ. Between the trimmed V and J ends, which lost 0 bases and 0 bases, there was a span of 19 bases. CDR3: CASSLGPGTTTFSGNTIYF. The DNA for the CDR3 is TGCGCCAGCAGCTTGGGCCCCGGGACAACTACTTTCTCTGGAAACACCATATATTTT. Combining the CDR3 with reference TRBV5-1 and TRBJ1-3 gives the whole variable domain KAGVTQTPRYLIKTRGQQVTLSCSPISGHRSVSWYQQTPGQGLQFLFEYFSETQRNKGNFPGRFSGRQFSNSRSEMNVSTLELGDSALYLCASSLGPGTTTFSGNTIYFGEGSWLTVV.

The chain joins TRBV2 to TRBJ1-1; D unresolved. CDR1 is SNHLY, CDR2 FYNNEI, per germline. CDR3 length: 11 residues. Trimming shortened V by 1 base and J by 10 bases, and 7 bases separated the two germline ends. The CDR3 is CASSEGVAAFF. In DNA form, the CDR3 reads TGTGCCAGCAGTGAAGGGGTAGCAGCTTTCTTT.

Here the CDR3 DNA reads TGTGCCAGCAGCATAGGGACTATACCGGGACAGGGTACCTATGGCTACACCTTC. Amino acids: CASSIGTIPGQGTYGYTF. V usage is TRBV5-8 and J usage is TRBJ1-2; 9 bases map to TRBD1. CDR1 is SGHTS and CDR2 is YDEGEE in the germline V gene. Unmatched junction bases numbered 17, after V lost 4 bases and J lost 4 bases. The CDR3 runs to 18 residues.

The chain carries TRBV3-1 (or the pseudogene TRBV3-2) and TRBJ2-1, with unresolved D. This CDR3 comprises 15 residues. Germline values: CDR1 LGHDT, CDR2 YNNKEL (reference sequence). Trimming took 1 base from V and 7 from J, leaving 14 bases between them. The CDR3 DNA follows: TGTGCCAGCAGCCAAGTCTCCGCCGGTGTTAATGAGCAGTTCTTC. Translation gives CASSQVSAGVNEQFF.

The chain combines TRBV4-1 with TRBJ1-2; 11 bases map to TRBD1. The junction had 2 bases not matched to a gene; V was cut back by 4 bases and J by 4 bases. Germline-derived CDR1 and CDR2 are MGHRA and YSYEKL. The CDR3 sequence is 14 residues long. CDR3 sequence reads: CASSLGQGGYGYTF. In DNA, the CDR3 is TGCGCCAGCAGCCTGGGACAGGGGGGCTATGGCTACACCTTC.

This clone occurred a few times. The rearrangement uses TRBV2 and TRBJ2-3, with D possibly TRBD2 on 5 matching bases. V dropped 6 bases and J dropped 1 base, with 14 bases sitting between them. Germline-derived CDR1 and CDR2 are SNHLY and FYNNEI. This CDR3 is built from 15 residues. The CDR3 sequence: CASSVLVMGTDTQYF. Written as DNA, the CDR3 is TGTGCCAGCAGCGTACTAGTAATGGGCACAGATACGCAGTATTTT.

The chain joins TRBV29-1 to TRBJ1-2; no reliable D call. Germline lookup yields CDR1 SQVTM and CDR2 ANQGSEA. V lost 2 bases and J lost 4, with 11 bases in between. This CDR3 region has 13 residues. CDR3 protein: CSVELWRPYGYTF. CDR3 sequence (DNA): TGCAGCGTTGAATTATGGAGACCCTATGGCTACACCTTC. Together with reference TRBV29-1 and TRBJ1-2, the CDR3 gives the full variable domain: SAVISQKPSRDICQRGTSLTIQCQVDSQVTMMFWYRQQPGQSLTLIATANQGSEATYESGFVIDKFPISRPNLTFSTLTVSNMSPEDSSIYLCSVELWRPYGYTFGSGTRLTVV.

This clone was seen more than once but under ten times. CDR3: CATSRGRQGRNNEQFF. CDR3 in DNA: TGTGCCACCAGCAGAGGCCGACAGGGTCGGAACAATGAGCAGTTCTTC. The chain links TRBV15 to TRBJ2-1, with TRBD1 identical over 7 bases. This CDR3 has 16 amino acids. V was pared by 1 base and J by 5 bases, with 8 bases of the junction left unmatched. Germline-derived CDR1 and CDR2 are LNHNV and YYDKDF (reference sequence).

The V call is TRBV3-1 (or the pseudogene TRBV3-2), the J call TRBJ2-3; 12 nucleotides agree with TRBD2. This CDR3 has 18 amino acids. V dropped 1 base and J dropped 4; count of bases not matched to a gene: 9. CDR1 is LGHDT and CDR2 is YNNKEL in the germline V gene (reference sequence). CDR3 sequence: CASSQGPSGGAGADTQYF. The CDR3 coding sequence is TGTGCCAGCAGCCAAGGTCCTAGCGGGGGGGCCGGGGCAGATACGCAGTATTTT.

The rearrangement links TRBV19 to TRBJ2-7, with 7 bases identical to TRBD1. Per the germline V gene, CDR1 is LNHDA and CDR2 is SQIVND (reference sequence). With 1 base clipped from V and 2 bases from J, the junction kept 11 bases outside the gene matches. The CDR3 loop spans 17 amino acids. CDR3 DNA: TGTGCCAGTAGTATAGTGCGTGACCCCCAGGGGGCCTACGAGCAGTACTTC. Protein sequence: CASSIVRDPQGAYEQYF.

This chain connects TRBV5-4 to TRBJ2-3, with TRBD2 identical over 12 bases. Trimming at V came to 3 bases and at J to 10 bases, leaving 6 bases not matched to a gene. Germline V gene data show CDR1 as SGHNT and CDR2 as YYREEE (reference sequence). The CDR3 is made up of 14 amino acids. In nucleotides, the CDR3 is TGTGCCAGCAGCTCCCGGACTAGCGGGGATGCGCAGTATTTT. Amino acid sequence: CASSSRTSGDAQYF.

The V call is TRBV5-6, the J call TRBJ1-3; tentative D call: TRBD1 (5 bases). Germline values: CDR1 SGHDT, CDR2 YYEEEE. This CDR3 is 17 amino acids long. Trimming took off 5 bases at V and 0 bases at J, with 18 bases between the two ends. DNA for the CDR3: TGTGCCAGCAGTTTTTTTACAAACAGGATCTCTGGAAACACCATATATTTT. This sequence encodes CASSFFTNRISGNTIYF.